This T cell receptor (beta chain) originates from a study of cytomegalovirus exposure and HLA in healthy donors. CDR1 and CDR2 from the germline V gene are SGHTA and FQGNSA. The CDR3 has 13 amino acids. The J segment lost 3 bases and the V segment lost 7 bases, leaving 5 bases of the junction unmatched. PCR involved 60 Vbeta and 13 Jbeta primers. Assay used: immunoSEQ multiplex PCR; TCRdb lists only in-frame clones, some missing. There are under 150,000 clones in the sample; approximately 9% occur only once, and over 6.5% lies in the top ten. The chain couples TRBV7-2 to TRBJ1-1; 7 bases map to TRBD1. This TCR was recovered from a woman between 40 and 55 years old in good health and CMV-seropositive. Specimen: PBMCs. The CDR3 loop reads CASNTGAYTEAFF. The CDR3 DNA reads as TGTGCCAGCAACACAGGGGCCTACACTGAAGCTTTCTTT.